This T cell receptor beta chain was captured by sequencing in a study of T cells after yellow fever vaccination. Regarding the study as a whole: Though it reached lower strength, the secondary response hit its peak faster, day 5 versus 15. Across the CD4 and CD8 compartments, a small share of clonotypes was present in both.

A single record per CDR3 protein comes from TCRdb applying MiXCR to the 5' RACE reads. This sample yields 150,000 or so distinct CDR3 sequences, of which 9.3% are seen a single time; around 33% belongs to the top ten. This clonotype was counted only a few times. Its antigen is currently unknown. Trimming at V came to 1 base and at J to 3 bases, leaving 12 bases not matched to a gene. The CDR3 is made up of 17 amino acids. Germline V CDR1 and CDR2: MGHRA, YSYEKL. V is TRBV4-1 and J is TRBJ2-7; 7 nucleotides agree with TRBD1. This sequence was found in a man in his late teens or twenties who received the YFV17D yellow fever vaccine. The source material was CD8+ T cells sorted from PBMCs, sampled 45 days after the yellow fever booster vaccination. The CDR3 DNA sequence: TGCGCCAGCAGCCAAGGGATACCGGGACAGACTATCTACGAGCAGTACTTC. This codes for CASSQGIPGQTIYEQYF.